This section outlines one TCR beta chain sequence together with its context. The source of the sample is a study of blood T cell repertoires in COVID-19. Study-level information: The United States, Italy and Spain provided the acute and convalescent COVID-19 samples.

V was shortened by 0 bases and J by 5 bases, with 11 bases between the two germline ends. Per the germline V gene, CDR1 is SGHRS and CDR2 is YFSETQ. The CDR3 consists of 14 residues. Per the original data handling: For nucleated cells, counts were estimated from reference gene primer amplification. Method: immunoSEQ multiplex PCR; TCRdb's copy keeps in-frame clones and lacks some. V and J calls plus clone size are reproduced from that table; the DNA served to infer D and trimming. Among just under 80,000 clones listed, roughly 84% were seen once. Sample: peripheral blood. The J gene is TRBJ1-1, the V gene TRBV5-1; a weak D match, TRBD1 (5 bases). This clonotype was obtained from a human donor in a cohort sampled during active COVID-19. The chain's CDR3 is CASSLDRIGTEAFF. DNA of the CDR3: TGCGCCAGCAGCTTGGACAGGATTGGAACTGAAGCTTTCTTT.